The 15 T cell receptor beta chains presented below share a single source sample, sequenced in a study of shared clonotypes between healthy human individuals. Some clones are missing from TCRdb's copy, which holds only in-frame ones; the method was immunoSEQ multiplex PCR. The table lists more than 2,000,000 clones, 85% to 95% of them singletons. The material sequenced was naive CD4+ T cells sorted from blood. The subset here: CD45RA+ positively selected. These receptors all stem from a young man in good health.

Notes on this clone: Other DNA sequences within the sample encode an identical CDR3. This chain uses TRBV5-6 with TRBJ2-6; D is undetermined. The CDR3 sequence is 15 residues long. The germline V and J ends were trimmed by 4 bases and 0 bases, with 8 bases remaining between them. Germline V gene lookup returns CDR1 SGHDT and CDR2 YYEEEE. CDR3 residues: CASSPVASGANVLTF. DNA of the CDR3: TGTGCCAGCAGCCCTGTAGCCTCTGGGGCCAACGTCCTGACTTTC.

Of note for this clone: One end of the junction varies from germline; a read error may be responsible. Other DNA sequences from this sample encode an identical CDR3 as well. The chain joins TRBV19 to TRBJ1-5; 12 bases match TRBD1. The germline CDR1 and CDR2 sequences are LNHDA and SQIVND (reference sequence). The CDR3 has 14 residues. CDR3 residues: CASSGTGGNQPQHF. In DNA, the CDR3 is TGTGCCAGTAGCGGGACAGGGGGCAACCAGCCCCAGCATTTT.

V is TRBV9 and J is TRBJ1-3, with TRBD1 matching 7 bases. Germline V lookup: CDR1 SGDLS, CDR2 YYNGEE. Trimming removed 2 bases from V and 0 bases from J; junction bases left unmatched: 17. The CDR3 contains 20 residues. The DNA for the CDR3 is TGTGCCAGCAGCGTCGGGGTCGGGACAGCTGGGTGGATCTCTGGAAACACCATATATTTT. It translates to CASSVGVGTAGWISGNTIYF.

V and J are TRBV18 and TRBJ2-1, with 8 bases identical to TRBD2. The CDR3 totals 15 residues. V lost 2 bases and J lost 8; bases outside the gene matches: 8. The germline CDR1 and CDR2 sequences are KGHSH and LQKENI. DNA of the CDR3: TGTGCCAGCTCACCATTGCGGGGGGCGAGGGATGAGCAGTTCTTC. Residues: CASSPLRGARDEQFF. The full variable domain, with the rest looked up from reference TRBV18 and TRBJ2-1, is NAGVMQNPRHLVRRRGQEARLRCSPMKGHSHVYWYRQLPEEGLKFMVYLQKENIIDESGMPKERFSAEFPKEGPSILRIQQVVRGDSAAYFCASSPLRGARDEQFFGPGTRLTVL.

The V gene is TRBV18, the J gene TRBJ1-3; D ambiguous. Germline CDR1 KGHSH, CDR2 LQKENI. This CDR3 spans 11 amino acids. Trimming cost V 3 bases and J 8 bases, with 5 bases left between them. CDR3 sequence (DNA): TGTGCCAGCTCACCGGGTGACACCATATATTTT. It specifies CASSPGDTIYF.

The table lists this clone with a count of one. The chain has TRBV9 and TRBJ1-2, with D perhaps matching TRBD1 (6 bases). There are 15 residues in the CDR3. Germline CDR1 and CDR2: SGDLS and YYNGEE. Trimming removed 5 bases from V and 5 bases from J, with 19 bases in between. CDR3 amino acids: CASRSRTGPVYGYTF. Here the CDR3 DNA reads TGTGCCAGCAGGTCGAGAACAGGGCCCGTTTATGGCTACACCTTC.

The chain joins TRBV30 to TRBJ2-1, with no clear D. The CDR3 loop spans 12 amino acids. V was pared by 2 bases and J by 5 bases, with 7 bases between. CDR1 and CDR2 from the germline V gene are GTSNPN and SVGIG (reference sequence). For the CDR3, the DNA is TGTGCCTGGAGTCGATTCGACAATGAGCAGTTCTTC. As protein: CAWSRFDNEQFF.

This chain connects TRBV4-3 to TRBJ1-1, with D maybe TRBD1 (5 bases). Trimming cost V 1 base and J 1 base, with 10 bases left between them. Germline V lookup: CDR1 LGHNA, CDR2 YSLEER. The CDR3 spans 15 residues. The CDR3 DNA is TGCGCCAGCAGCCAAGGAGGGACGGCGAACACTGAAGCTTTCTTT. Protein sequence: CASSQGGTANTEAFF.

The table lists this clone with a few counts. V gene TRBV14 combines with J gene TRBJ1-2; TRBD1 agrees at 7 bases. The germline gives CDR1 SGHDN, CDR2 FVKESK. Trimming at V came to 5 bases and at J to 8 bases, leaving 5 bases not matched to a gene. The CDR3 loop spans 12 amino acids. Here the CDR3 DNA reads TGTGCCAGCAGCTCCGACAGGGCCGGCTACACCTTC. It specifies CASSSDRAGYTF.

J is TRBJ2-1 and V is TRBV6-5, with 13 bases lining up with TRBD2. The CDR3 length is 15 residues. The V segment lost 6 bases and the J segment 7 bases; nucleotides outside the gene matches: 6. CDR1 MNHEY and CDR2 SVGAGI come from the germline V gene. The CDR3 DNA reads TGTGCCAGCAGCCCGGGACTAGCGGGGTTTAATGAGCAGTTCTTC. Its translation: CASSPGLAGFNEQFF.

The genes are TRBV5-1 and TRBJ2-5; TRBD1 matches 8 bases. The CDR3 covers 14 residues. The J segment lost 2 bases and the V segment lost 4 bases, leaving 4 bases of the junction unmatched. Per the germline V gene, CDR1 is SGHRS and CDR2 is YFSETQ. The CDR3 spells CASSPDRAQETQYF. The CDR3 DNA is TGCGCCAGCAGCCCGGACAGGGCTCAAGAGACCCAGTACTTC.

This clone was counted between two and nine times. The gene calls are TRBV7-2 and TRBJ1-2, with 12 nucleotides matching TRBD1. The CDR3 extends over 15 amino acids. Per the germline V gene, CDR1 is SGHTA and CDR2 is FQGNSA. After removal of 3 bases from V and 3 bases from J, the junction contained 2 bases not matched to a gene. The CDR3 is CASSLGQGAYYGYTF. The CDR3, as DNA: TGTGCCAGCAGCTTGGGACAGGGGGCGTACTATGGCTACACCTTC.

Here the CDR3 DNA reads TGTGCCAGCAGCTTGACACCCGGGGGAGAGACCCAGTACTTC. Protein product: CASSLTPGGETQYF. The genes are TRBV5-4 and TRBJ2-5; TRBD2 is a possible D gene (6 bases). Trimming removed 1 base at V and 4 bases at J, with 11 bases between. Germline CDR1 SGHNT, CDR2 YYREEE (reference sequence). CDR3 length equals 14 residues.

V usage is TRBV5-1 and J usage is TRBJ2-1; TRBD2 might be the D (6 bases). CDR3 length equals 16 residues. The V gene's germline CDR1 is SGHRS and CDR2 YFSETQ. V lost 0 bases and J 3 bases, leaving 13 bases between the germline ends. Here the CDR3 reads CASSLGASVSYNEQFF. The CDR3 coding sequence is TGCGCCAGCAGCTTGGGGGCTAGCGTCAGCTACAATGAGCAGTTCTTC.

The rearrangement uses TRBV28 and TRBJ2-7; D may be TRBD1 (5 bases). Trimming cost V 2 bases and J 9 bases, with 14 bases left between them. The CDR3 spans 13 residues. Per germline, CDR1 MDHEN and CDR2 SYDVKM. The CDR3 region has the DNA TGTGCCAGCAGTTTAGGGGCATCTTCGACGCAGTACTTC. This gives the protein CASSLGASSTQYF.